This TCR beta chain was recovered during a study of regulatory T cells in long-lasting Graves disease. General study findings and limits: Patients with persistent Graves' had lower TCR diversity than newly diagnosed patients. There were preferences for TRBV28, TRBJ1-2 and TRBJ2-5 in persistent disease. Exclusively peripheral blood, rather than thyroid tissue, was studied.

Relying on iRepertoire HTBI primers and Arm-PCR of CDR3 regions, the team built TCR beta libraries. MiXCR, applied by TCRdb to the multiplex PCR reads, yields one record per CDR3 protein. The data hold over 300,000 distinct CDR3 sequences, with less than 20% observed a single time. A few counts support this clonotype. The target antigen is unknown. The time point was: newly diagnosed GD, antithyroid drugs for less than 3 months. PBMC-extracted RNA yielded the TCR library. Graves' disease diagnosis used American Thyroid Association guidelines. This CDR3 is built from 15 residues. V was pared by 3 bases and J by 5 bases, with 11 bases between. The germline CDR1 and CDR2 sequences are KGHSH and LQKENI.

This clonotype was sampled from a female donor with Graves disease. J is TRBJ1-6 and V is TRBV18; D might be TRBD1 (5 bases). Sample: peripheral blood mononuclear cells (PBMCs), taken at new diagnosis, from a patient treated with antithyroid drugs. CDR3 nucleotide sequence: TGTGCCAGCTCACCCCTAGCAGGGAATAATTCACCCCTCCACTTT. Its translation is CASSPLAGNNSPLHF.